This note documents a single T cell receptor (beta chain) sequence. The antigen is unknown. Second-dose groups at about 4 or about 12 weeks were pooled. Germline V lookup: CDR1 SGHTA, CDR2 FQGNSA. Between the trimmed V and J ends, which lost 4 bases and 3 bases, there was a span of 16 bases. CDR3 length: 15 residues. The data were obtained in a study of T cell responses to AZD1222 COVID-19 vaccine. Produced via immunoSEQ multiplex PCR; TCRdb's table is partial and in-frame only. The profile shows more than 120,000 clones, roughly 90% of them singletons. Study-level results: Among AZD1222 vaccinees, only six or seven were seropositive at baseline.

Source: peripheral blood, taken 28 days after the second AZD1222 dose. This TCR was recovered from an adult who received the AZD1222 COVID-19 vaccine. The rearrangement uses TRBV7-2 and TRBJ2-7; possibly TRBD2 for D (6 bases). The CDR3 DNA is TGTGCCAGCAGCTCTAGCGTTGGGAATATCTACGAGCAGTACTTC. This translates into CASSSSVGNIYEQYF.